Following are 14 T cell receptor beta chains from one sample sequenced in a study of CD8+ T cells in alopecia areata. Sequencing templates came from extracted RNA that was reverse transcribed into cDNA. TCRdb's copy holds only in-frame clones and misses some; the assay was immunoSEQ multiplex PCR. Here the sample spans about 180,000 clones, roughly 59% being singletons. The sequencing here drew on CD4+ T cells sorted from blood, taken at week 0. All receptors come from a human donor with alopecia areata.

The table lists this clone with a few counts. The chain is built from TRBV29-1 and TRBJ2-2; a possible D gene is TRBD1 (5 bases). Germline CDR1 SQVTM, CDR2 ANQGSEA. V gave up 5 bases and J gave up 0 bases, with 10 bases separating them. This CDR3 spans 14 amino acids. DNA of the CDR3: TGCAGCGTTACAGGCCCATCGAACACCGGGGAGCTGTTTTTT. This codes for CSVTGPSNTGELFF.

This clone was counted between two and nine times. This chain joins TRBV9 and TRBJ2-2; D unclear. V lost 4 bases, J lost 4 bases, and 2 bases lay in between. The CDR3 contains 11 residues. Germline CDR1 and CDR2: SGDLS and YYNGEE. The CDR3 sequence: CASSFTGELFF. In nucleotides, the CDR3 is TGTGCCAGCAGCTTCACCGGGGAGCTGTTTTTT.

The V and J genes are TRBV4-2 and TRBJ1-2; TRBD1 is a possible D gene (5 bases). V lost 0 bases, J lost 8 bases, and 13 bases lay in between. The CDR3 spans 14 residues. Germline CDR1 LGHNA, CDR2 YNFKEQ. The CDR3 nucleotides read TGTGCCAGCAGCCAAGATCGAACAGGTGGCGGCTACACCTTC. Protein product: CASSQDRTGGGYTF.

CDR3 region: CSVEPKLRNTEAFF. The CDR3 DNA sequence: TGCAGCGTTGAACCCAAACTCAGAAACACTGAAGCTTTCTTT. The chain joins TRBV29-1 to TRBJ1-1; D remains ambiguous. Germline CDR1 is SQVTM and CDR2 is ANQGSEA. V lost 2 bases, J lost 2 bases, and 12 bases lay in between. The CDR3 totals 14 residues.

V usage is TRBV19 and J usage is TRBJ1-2; D uncertain. The CDR3 has 12 residues. Germline V lookup: CDR1 LNHDA, CDR2 SQIVND (reference sequence). The ends were cut back, 4 bases at V and 4 bases at J, with 7 bases in the middle. The CDR3 is CASSTQGYGYTF. The DNA of the CDR3 is TGTGCCAGTAGTACGCAAGGCTATGGCTACACCTTC.

The V gene is TRBV5-1, the J gene TRBJ2-2, with a weak D call TRBD1 (5 bases). Germline-derived CDR1 and CDR2 are SGHRS and YFSETQ. The V end was cut by 4 bases, the J end by 3 bases, with 7 bases between. The CDR3 extends over 13 amino acids. The chain's CDR3 is CASSGADTGELFF. As DNA, the CDR3 is TGCGCCAGCAGCGGGGCGGACACCGGGGAGCTGTTTTTT.

V and J are TRBV7-6 and TRBJ2-1, with D possibly matching TRBD2 (5 bases). The CDR3 covers 11 residues. Trimming left V 6 bases short and J 7 bases short, with 7 bases between. Germline lookup yields CDR1 SGHVS and CDR2 FNYEAQ. As DNA, the CDR3 is TGTGCCAGCAGTGGCGGGAATGAGCAGTTCTTC. Amino acids: CASSGGNEQFF.

This clone occurred a few times. The V gene is TRBV4-3, the J gene TRBJ1-1, with 7 bases fitting TRBD1. With V trimmed by 3 bases and J by 8 bases, 15 bases remained unmatched. The CDR3 has 16 residues. Germline V gene lookup returns CDR1 LGHNA and CDR2 YSLEER. CDR3 DNA: TGCGCCAGCAGCCACGACCTTACAGGGGATGGTGTCGAAGCTTTCTTT. The encoded protein is CASSHDLTGDGVEAFF.

The chain links TRBV6-5 to TRBJ2-3; D is tentatively TRBD1 or TRBD2 (6 bases each). V lost 4 bases and J lost 5, with 16 bases in between. Looked up from germline, CDR1 is MNHEY and CDR2 is SVGAGI. This CDR3 region has 15 residues. Here the CDR3 DNA reads TGTGCCAGCAGTTTCGGAGGGGGTCACGGAGATACGCAGTATTTT. Encoded protein: CASSFGGGHGDTQYF.

The rearrangement uses TRBV30 and TRBJ1-2; D unresolved. CDR3 length: 13 residues. The germline V gene encodes CDR1 GTSNPN and CDR2 SVGIG (reference sequence). V dropped 4 bases and J dropped 0 bases, with 9 bases sitting between them. Here the CDR3 reads CAWKADANYGYTF. The DNA of the CDR3 is TGTGCCTGGAAGGCCGATGCTAACTATGGCTACACCTTC. Full variable domain (missing parts from reference TRBV30 and TRBJ1-2): SQTIHQWPATLVQPVGSPLSLECTVEGTSNPNLYWYRQAAGRGLQLLFYSVGIGQISSEVPQNLSASRPQDRQFILSSKKLLLSDSGFYLCAWKADANYGYTFGSGTRLTVV.

The chain links TRBV2 to TRBJ1-1, with D uncertain. In germline, CDR1 is SNHLY, CDR2 FYNNEI. CDR3 length: 14 residues. The V and J ends lost 6 bases and 0 bases respectively, with 11 bases between them. CDR3 sequence reads: CASRGGMMNTEAFF. DNA for the CDR3: TGTGCCAGCAGGGGCGGGATGATGAACACTGAAGCTTTCTTT.

The chain couples TRBV7-7 to TRBJ2-3; D remains ambiguous. Germline V gene sequence: CDR1 SSHAT, CDR2 FNYEAQ (reference sequence). The CDR3 is 13 residues long. V was shortened by 5 bases and J by 6 bases, with 12 bases between the two germline ends. The CDR3 region has the DNA TGTGCCAGCAGCCAGGACCCGACGGATACGCAGTATTTT. Its translation is CASSQDPTDTQYF. The complete variable domain, with remaining parts taken from reference TRBV7-7 and TRBJ2-3, reads GAGVSQSPRYKVTKRGQDVTLRCDPISSHATLYWYQQALGQGPEFLTYFNYEAQPDKSGLPSDRFSAERPEGSISTLTIQRTEQRDSAMYRCASSQDPTDTQYFGPGTRLTVL.

This rearrangement joins TRBV11-2 to TRBJ2-3; a weak D match, TRBD2 (7 bases). CDR1 and CDR2 (germline): SGHAT, FQNNGV. Trimming stripped 5 bases from V and 6 bases from J, with 12 bases between. The CDR3 has 13 amino acids. CDR3: CASSGGAADTQYF. CDR3 bases: TGTGCCAGCAGCGGGGGGGCAGCGGATACGCAGTATTTT.

Of note for this clone: The same CDR3 can be traced to other DNA sequences in this sample. This chain links TRBV7-2 with TRBJ2-3; no clear D gene. The ends were cut back, 1 base at V and 0 bases at J, with 2 bases in the middle. The germline V gene encodes CDR1 SGHTA and CDR2 FQGNSA. This CDR3 has 13 residues. The CDR3 sequence is CASSLDSTDTQYF. In DNA form, the CDR3 reads TGTGCCAGCAGCTTAGACAGCACAGATACGCAGTATTTT.